What follows is one T cell receptor (beta chain) and its context. It was with a sample-barcoded 5' primer and a J-beta primer mix that a second PCR of roughly 7 to 12 cycles was run. TCRdb ran MiXCR on the 5' RACE reads and lists one entry per CDR3 protein. Of 800,000 or so distinct CDR3 sequences listed, roughly 25% were seen once; the top ten hold 3% to 4.5%. This record comes from a study of blood T cells in healthy people across ages. CDR3 size: 13 residues. Trimming took 7 bases from V and 12 from J, leaving 21 bases between them. Germline CDR1 is SEHNR and CDR2 is FQNEAQ (reference sequence). Separately, the same data were catalogued under a study of T cells of mothers and their children.

The chain carries TRBV7-9 and TRBJ1-1, with a possible D match to TRBD1 (6 bases). This sequence originates from a boy aged 5 to 17 in good health. Sequenced sample: blood. CDR3 sequence: CASNAAGAREPFF. The CDR3 DNA reads TGTGCCAGCAACGCGGCGGGGGCGAGAGAGCCTTTCTTT.